Sequencing of this T cell receptor beta chain was carried out in a study of cytotoxic CD8 clonotypes in ibrutinib-treated CLL. Across the whole study: Following treatment for a median about 12 months, range 6 to 36, response samples were then taken.

The repertoire was sequenced with immunoSEQ multiplex PCR; TCRdb's copy has only in-frame clones and lacks some. The sample contains 160,000 or so clones, about four fifths of which appear only once. Study-wide findings and caveats: Public clonotypes were rare and shrank or held steady on treatment.

In the case of this clone: Its antigen is not identified.

PBMCs were cryopreserved, and approximately 1.8 micrograms of genomic DNA from them went into TCR beta libraries. This clonotype originated in a human donor with chronic lymphocytic leukemia. Specimen: PBMCs, collected after 12 months of ibrutinib treatment.

The CDR3 nucleotides are TGTGCCAGCGGGACCGCGGGGGGCTACACCTTC. Translation: CASGTAGGYTF. This chain joins TRBV19 and TRBJ1-2, with a tentative D call TRBD1 (5 bases). CDR1 and CDR2 from the germline V gene are LNHDA and SQIVND (reference sequence). The CDR3 covers 11 residues. V shed 9 bases and J shed 8 bases, with 13 bases lying between them.